Following are 15 T cell receptor beta chains from one sample sequenced in a study of cytomegalovirus exposure and HLA in healthy donors. Sequenced by immunoSEQ multiplex PCR; TCRdb stores in-frame clones only, minus some. The sample contains about 130,000 clones, more than 70% of which appear only once. Sequences were obtained from PBMCs. Receptors originate from a man aged 25 to 40 in good health and CMV-seronegative.

This clone occurred once. The chain recombines TRBV5-1 with TRBJ2-5; 10 nucleotides match TRBD2. Trimming at V came to 4 bases and at J to 5 bases, leaving 11 bases not matched to a gene. The CDR3 runs 16 residues. In germline, CDR1 is SGHRS, CDR2 YFSETQ. The CDR3 loop reads CASSPAIAGGGETQYF. The CDR3, as DNA: TGCGCCAGCAGCCCGGCCATAGCGGGAGGTGGGGAGACCCAGTACTTC.

This chain uses TRBV18 with TRBJ2-7, with a weak D call TRBD2 (6 bases). V lost 0 bases and J 7 bases, leaving 16 bases between the germline ends. The V gene's germline CDR1 is KGHSH and CDR2 LQKENI. The CDR3 runs to 15 residues. The CDR3 loop is CASSPPSGRGEEQYF. In DNA form, the CDR3 reads TGTGCCAGCTCACCACCGTCCGGCCGCGGGGAAGAGCAGTACTTC.

The chain employs TRBV6-5 and TRBJ1-2; 11 bases match TRBD1. V was pared by 4 bases and J by 1 base, with 5 bases of the junction left unmatched. The CDR3 is 16 amino acids. Germline assignment: CDR1 MNHEY and CDR2 SVGAGI. The CDR3 DNA follows: TGTGCCAGCAGTTCGGACAGGGGGCGCCTTAACTATGGCTACACCTTC. It specifies CASSSDRGRLNYGYTF.

The V and J genes are TRBV7-9 and TRBJ2-7; D possibly corresponds to TRBD2 (7 bases). This CDR3 is built from 15 residues. V lost 5 bases, J lost 3 bases, and 17 bases lay in between. Germline CDR1 SEHNR, CDR2 FQNEAQ (reference sequence). CDR3 sequence: CASSGRGEGDYEQYF. CDR3 coding DNA: TGTGCCAGCAGCGGGAGAGGGGAGGGGGACTACGAGCAGTACTTC.

The gene calls are TRBV6-5 and TRBJ2-3, with TRBD2 identical over 10 bases. Germline V gene sequence: CDR1 MNHEY, CDR2 SVGAGI. The CDR3 covers 11 residues. The ends lost 8 bases at V and 9 bases at J; junction bases unmatched: 2. The CDR3 DNA reads TGTGCCAGCGAGCGGGAGGGCACGCAGTATTTT. It translates to CASEREGTQYF.

This clone was detected a few times. J is TRBJ1-3 and V is TRBV5-8; the D gene is possibly TRBD1 (6 bases). The CDR3 totals 16 residues. The ends were cut back, 4 bases at V and 2 bases at J, with 16 bases in the middle. CDR1 and CDR2 (germline): SGHTS, YDEGEE. The CDR3 coding sequence is TGTGCCAGCAGCCGTTATCACAGGGTCCCTGGAAACACCATATATTTT. This translates into CASSRYHRVPGNTIYF.

The chain combines TRBV10-1 with TRBJ2-2; the match to TRBD2 covers 13 bases. The CDR3 contains 18 residues. CDR1 is WNHNN and CDR2 is SYGVQD in the germline V gene (reference sequence). Germline trimming cut 8 bases from V and 3 bases from J; bases unmatched to any gene: 12. DNA of the CDR3: TGCGCCAGCTCCCAAGGGGCGACTAGCGGGAGGTACACCGGGGAGCTGTTTTTT. It translates to CASSQGATSGRYTGELFF.

The chain is built from TRBV27 and TRBJ2-7; 9 nucleotides line up with TRBD2. This CDR3 spans 15 amino acids. V shed 2 bases, J shed 3 bases, and the junction held 5 bases outside the gene matches. Germline assignment: CDR1 MNHEY and CDR2 SMNVEV (reference sequence). CDR3 sequence: CASSLRLAGFYEQYF. The CDR3 DNA follows: TGTGCCAGCAGTTTACGGCTAGCGGGATTCTACGAGCAGTACTTC.

The V and J genes are TRBV7-8 and TRBJ1-1; maybe TRBD1 (6 bases). The germline V gene has CDR1 SGHVS and CDR2 FQNEAQ. The CDR3 sequence is 14 residues long. V dropped 1 base and J dropped 5 bases, with 11 bases sitting between them. The CDR3 region is CASSLEGGKTEAFF. For the CDR3, the DNA is TGTGCCAGCAGCTTAGAAGGGGGAAAAACTGAAGCTTTCTTT.

V is TRBV6-1 and J is TRBJ2-1, with D maybe TRBD2 (5 bases). CDR3 length equals 16 residues. Trimming stripped 1 base from V and 3 bases from J, with 13 bases between. Germline CDR1 is MNHNS and CDR2 is SASEGT. CDR3: CASSEVASPFYNEQFF. CDR3 DNA: TGTGCCAGCAGTGAAGTAGCGTCTCCTTTCTACAATGAGCAGTTCTTC.

The rearrangement uses TRBV11-2 and TRBJ2-1, with D maybe TRBD2 (6 bases). Germline loops: CDR1 SGHAT, CDR2 FQNNGV. The V end lost 4 bases, the J end lost 4 bases, and 11 bases lay between the germline ends. The CDR3 spans 14 residues. Written as DNA, the CDR3 is TGTGCCAGCAGCTCAGACGGGAGTTACAATGAGCAGTTCTTC. Its protein product is CASSSDGSYNEQFF.

This clone occurred a few times. V and J are TRBV4-1 and TRBJ1-4; TRBD1 might be the D (5 bases). CDR3 size: 15 residues. Per germline, CDR1 MGHRA and CDR2 YSYEKL. The V and J ends lost 4 bases and 7 bases respectively, with 16 bases between them. The CDR3 protein is CASSPSGGEAEKLFF. In nucleotides, the CDR3 is TGCGCCAGCAGCCCAAGTGGGGGGGAGGCTGAAAAACTGTTTTTT.

The chain couples TRBV7-2 to TRBJ1-1; a weak D match, TRBD1 (5 bases). Germline-derived CDR1 and CDR2 are SGHTA and FQGNSA. Trimming pared 7 bases from V and 1 base from J, leaving 10 bases between. CDR3 length: 13 residues. The CDR3 protein is CASTRQTNTEAFF. In DNA form, the CDR3 reads TGTGCCAGCACCCGACAGACGAACACTGAAGCTTTCTTT.

This clone showed up many times. The chain employs TRBV9 and TRBJ1-3; D not resolved. V was shortened by 4 bases and J by 9 bases, with 11 bases between the two germline ends. This CDR3 has 12 residues. Germline V lookup: CDR1 SGDLS, CDR2 YYNGEE. The CDR3 here is CASSPKESTIYF. The CDR3 nucleotides read TGTGCCAGCAGCCCAAAAGAGAGCACCATATATTTT.

The rearrangement links TRBV12-5 to TRBJ1-5; TRBD1 might be the D (6 bases). Germline assignment: CDR1 LGHNT and CDR2 FRNRAP. Trimming shortened V by 3 bases and J by 2 bases, and 14 bases separated the two germline ends. The CDR3 totals 16 residues. The CDR3 spells CASGLIQGFGNQPQHF. CDR3 nucleotides: TGTGCTAGTGGTTTAATACAGGGTTTTGGCAATCAGCCCCAGCATTTT.